The 25 T cell receptor beta chains presented below share a single source sample, sequenced in a study of T cell responses to AZD1222 COVID-19 vaccine. Repertoires were generated with immunoSEQ multiplex PCR, while TCRdb's copy carries only in-frame clones and drops some. This sample yields over 150,000 clones, of which about 91% are seen a single time; around 4.4% belongs to the top ten. The sequencing here drew on peripheral blood, taken on day 0 of MenACWY control vaccination. The source of these receptors is an adult in good health.

This sequence joins TRBV28 and TRBJ2-3; TRBD2 matches 14 bases. The germline gives CDR1 MDHEN, CDR2 SYDVKM. The V and J ends lost 6 bases and 9 bases, in that order; junction bases with no gene match: 8. This CDR3 is 15 amino acids long. CDR3 sequence (DNA): TGTGCCAGCAGCCTGGGACTAGCGGGAGTAGGAACGCAGTATTTT. Protein product: CASSLGLAGVGTQYF.

The chain couples TRBV10-3 to TRBJ1-2; D may be TRBD1 (5 bases). The CDR3 covers 15 residues. Germline V gives CDR1 ENHRY, CDR2 SYGVKD. V shed 0 bases and J shed 3 bases, with 11 bases lying between them. CDR3 sequence (DNA): TGTGCCATCAGTGAGTCAGACAGCGAGTACTATGGCTACACCTTC. Its translation is CAISESDSEYYGYTF.

This chain joins TRBV7-2 and TRBJ1-1, with D perhaps matching TRBD1 (5 bases). Germline V gene lookup returns CDR1 SGHTA and CDR2 FQGNSA. The CDR3 is 13 residues long. Trimming shortened V by 5 bases and J by 7 bases, and 14 bases separated the two germline ends. The CDR3 loop reads CASSLGRNFEAFF. The DNA of the CDR3 is TGTGCCAGCAGCCTGGGACGGAACTTTGAAGCTTTCTTT.

The gene calls are TRBV11-3 and TRBJ2-3, with 10 bases aligning to TRBD2. The CDR3 runs to 16 residues. Germline V gene sequence: CDR1 SGHNT, CDR2 YENEEA. After removal of 5 bases from V and 3 bases from J, the junction contained 8 bases not matched to a gene. CDR3: CASSRTLAGGTDTQYF. CDR3 coding DNA: TGTGCCAGCAGCAGAACATTAGCGGGAGGAACAGATACGCAGTATTTT.

The rearrangement uses TRBV27 and TRBJ2-7, with 8 bases identical to TRBD2. The CDR3 is made up of 15 amino acids. Looked up from germline, CDR1 is MNHEY and CDR2 is SMNVEV (reference sequence). V dropped 1 base and J dropped 7; count of bases not matched to a gene: 9. The CDR3 bases are TGTGCCAGCAGTTTATTCGCGGGGGGTGAGGGAGAGCAGTACTTC. Translation gives CASSLFAGGEGEQYF.

The rearrangement joins TRBV24-1 to TRBJ2-1; 8 positions agree with TRBD2. This CDR3 region has 14 residues. Germline V gene data show CDR1 as KGHDR and CDR2 as SFDVKD. J was trimmed by 6 bases and V by 5 bases; bases with no gene match: 5. The CDR3 nucleotides are TGTGCCACCAGTGGTAGCGGGATACCCAATGAGCAGTTCTTC. This encodes CATSGSGIPNEQFF.

The genes are TRBV9 and TRBJ1-6; 7 nucleotides agree with TRBD1. CDR1 SGDLS and CDR2 YYNGEE come from the germline V gene. V was pared by 3 bases and J by 7 bases, with 7 bases of the junction left unmatched. The CDR3 loop spans 15 amino acids. The CDR3: CASSAGGNRNSPLHF. CDR3 bases: TGTGCCAGCAGCGCAGGGGGGAATCGGAATTCACCCCTCCACTTT.

The chain links TRBV27 to TRBJ2-3, with a tentative D call TRBD1 (5 bases). Trimming stripped 8 bases from V and 0 bases from J, with 24 bases between. CDR3 length: 18 residues. CDR1 MNHEY and CDR2 SMNVEV come from the germline V gene (reference sequence). The CDR3 protein is CASLGLGRRQGSTDTQYF. The DNA of the CDR3 is TGTGCCAGCCTCGGGCTGGGTCGGCGGCAGGGTAGCACAGATACGCAGTATTTT.

Points on this clone: Other DNA sequences in this sample translate to the same CDR3. The gene calls are TRBV19 and TRBJ1-3; possible D gene TRBD1, 6 bases. Trimming stripped 6 bases from V and 1 base from J, with 13 bases between. The germline V gene encodes CDR1 LNHDA and CDR2 SQIVND (reference sequence). The CDR3 spans 15 residues. This chain's CDR3 is CASSLGGASGNTIYF. In nucleotides, the CDR3 is TGTGCCAGTAGCCTCGGGGGGGCGTCTGGAAACACCATATATTTT.

V and J are TRBV6-2 or TRBV6-3 and TRBJ2-7; 12 positions match TRBD2. Per germline, CDR1 MNHEY and CDR2 SVGEGT. Trimming took 0 bases from V and 0 from J; bases not matched to a gene: 6. This CDR3 spans 18 amino acids. The CDR3 DNA reads TGTGCCAGCAGTTACTCGGGGACTAGCGGGTACTTCTCCTACGAGCAGTACTTC. Its translation is CASSYSGTSGYFSYEQYF.

The J gene is TRBJ2-7, the V gene TRBV13; 13 bases agree with TRBD2. This CDR3 has 14 residues. The germline V gene has CDR1 PRHDT and CDR2 FYEKMQ (reference sequence). V was clipped by 5 bases and J by 4 bases; unmatched bases: 2. The CDR3 region has the DNA TGTGCCAGCAGCCCGGGACTAGCGGGGTACGAGCAGTACTTC. Its protein is CASSPGLAGYEQYF.

This chain uses TRBV7-8 with TRBJ2-1; 7 nucleotides line up with TRBD2. The CDR3 has 15 residues. In germline, CDR1 is SGHVS, CDR2 FQNEAQ. Trimming cost V 2 bases and J 5 bases; bases outside gene matches: 6. CDR3 DNA: TGTGCCAGCAGCTTAAGAGGCGGGGGAGACAATGAGCAGTTCTTC. Protein: CASSLRGGGDNEQFF.

V usage is TRBV5-1 and J usage is TRBJ2-5; 7 bases match TRBD1. The length of the CDR3 is 15 residues. V dropped 0 bases and J dropped 5; count of bases not matched to a gene: 7. Germline V gives CDR1 SGHRS, CDR2 YFSETQ. As DNA, the CDR3 is TGCGCCAGCAGCTTGGCGGGCAGGGACAGCGAGACCCAGTACTTC. Protein product: CASSLAGRDSETQYF.

The chain links TRBV19 to TRBJ2-7, with no clear D. Germline V gene sequence: CDR1 LNHDA, CDR2 SQIVND (reference sequence). Trimming took 7 bases from V and 3 from J, leaving 13 bases between them. CDR3 length: 13 amino acids. CDR3 sequence (DNA): TGTGCCAGTAAAAAGGGTATTAACTACGAGCAGTACTTC. It yields the protein CASKKGINYEQYF.

This chain joins TRBV18 and TRBJ1-3, with D possibly TRBD1 on 5 matching bases. The CDR3 spans 14 residues. The germline gives CDR1 KGHSH, CDR2 LQKENI. Trimming cost V 3 bases and J 3 bases, with 9 bases left between them. The CDR3 DNA reads as TGTGCCAGCTCACCTCAGGGAATTGGAAACACCATATATTTT. Translated, it gives CASSPQGIGNTIYF.

This chain connects TRBV6-2 or TRBV6-3 to TRBJ1-5; tentatively, D is TRBD1 (6 bases). Trimming removed 2 bases from V and 7 bases from J, with 9 bases in between. Per germline, CDR1 MNHEY and CDR2 SVGEGT. The CDR3 consists of 13 residues. The CDR3 spells CASSYVGGQPQHF. The CDR3 DNA follows: TGTGCCAGCAGTTACGTGGGGGGCCAGCCCCAGCATTTT.

The V call is TRBV6-2 or TRBV6-3, the J call TRBJ2-7; 12 positions agree with TRBD2. Germline CDR1 reads MNHEY; CDR2 reads SVGEGT. The CDR3 loop spans 14 amino acids. Trimming at V came to 6 bases and at J to 6 bases, leaving 6 bases not matched to a gene. The CDR3 DNA is TGTGCCAGCAGACCTAGCGGGAGGGCCTCCGAGCAGTACTTC. Residues: CASRPSGRASEQYF.

The gene calls are TRBV6-6 and TRBJ2-7, with D tentatively TRBD2 (6 bases). V lost 5 bases and J 7 bases, leaving 18 bases between the germline ends. The CDR3 is made up of 14 amino acids. Germline V CDR1 and CDR2: MNHNY, SVGAGI (reference sequence). The chain's CDR3 is CASSPSGRDVEQYF. CDR3 sequence (DNA): TGTGCCAGCAGTCCCTCTGGGCGGGACGTTGAGCAGTACTTC.

V gene TRBV3-1 (or the pseudogene TRBV3-2) combines with J gene TRBJ1-2; D not resolved. The CDR3 is made up of 13 amino acids. CDR1 is LGHDT, CDR2 YNNKEL, per germline (reference sequence). Trimming removed 3 bases from V and 3 bases from J, with 8 bases in between. CDR3 in amino acids: CASSHDEDYGYTF. The CDR3 DNA sequence: TGTGCCAGCAGCCACGACGAGGACTATGGCTACACCTTC.

The chain employs TRBV7-6 and TRBJ1-2; tentatively, D is TRBD1 (6 bases). The germline V gene has CDR1 SGHVS and CDR2 FNYEAQ. This CDR3 is built from 16 residues. V lost 5 bases and J 4 bases, leaving 20 bases between the germline ends. CDR3 DNA sequence: TGTGCCAGCAGCCCGGTAACAGGGAGTGGGGGCTATGGCTACACCTTC. Amino acids: CASSPVTGSGGYGYTF.

The chain carries TRBV6-5 and TRBJ1-4, with D possibly matching TRBD1 (5 bases). Trimming shortened V by 2 bases and J by 11 bases, and 12 bases separated the two germline ends. The V gene's germline CDR1 is MNHEY and CDR2 SVGAGI. This CDR3 region has 13 residues. Here the CDR3 DNA reads TGTGCCAGCAGTTACCTAACCCAGGGCAAACTGTTTTTT. Translated, it gives CASSYLTQGKLFF.

V is TRBV19 and J is TRBJ1-4; D perhaps matches TRBD1 (5 bases). This CDR3 is built from 14 residues. V was clipped by 10 bases and J by 8 bases, with 20 bases between them. Germline-derived CDR1 and CDR2 are LNHDA and SQIVND (reference sequence). The CDR3 DNA is TGTGCCACCGAGGGGTGGGCCAGCCGGGAAAAACTGTTTTTT. Its translation: CATEGWASREKLFF.

This chain links TRBV27 with TRBJ2-5; maybe TRBD1 (5 bases). CDR1 and CDR2 (germline): MNHEY, SMNVEV (reference sequence). Trimming pared 8 bases from V and 2 bases from J, leaving 15 bases between. This CDR3 is 14 amino acids long. The CDR3 bases are TGTGCCAGCGCCGCCGGACAAGCGCAAGAGACCCAGTACTTC. Translation: CASAAGQAQETQYF.

The rearrangement joins TRBV3-1 (or the pseudogene TRBV3-2) to TRBJ1-3; D is undetermined. Trimming left V 4 bases short and J 0 bases short, with 7 bases between. There are 14 residues in the CDR3. Germline V gene sequence: CDR1 LGHDT, CDR2 YNNKEL (reference sequence). CDR3 region: CASSRGYSGNTIYF. Written as DNA, the CDR3 is TGTGCCAGCAGCCGAGGATACTCTGGAAACACCATATATTTT.

This clone was detected once. The J gene is TRBJ2-7, the V gene TRBV6-5, with 11 bases fitting TRBD2. This CDR3 has 14 residues. V was pared by 6 bases and J by 4 bases, with 5 bases of the junction left unmatched. Germline assignment: CDR1 MNHEY and CDR2 SVGAGI. The CDR3 loop reads CASSLTSGDYEQYF. In nucleotides, the CDR3 is TGTGCCAGCAGCCTGACTAGCGGGGATTACGAGCAGTACTTC.